Below are 28 T cell receptor beta chains sequenced from a single sample in a study of T cells in Graves' hyperthyroidism and ophthalmopathy. TCR beta CDR3 regions were amplified from RNA transcripts. In the first-round RT-PCR of the TCR CDR3, the HTBI primer set was used. TCRdb fed the multiplex PCR reads into MiXCR, producing one record per CDR3 protein. The data hold about 380,000 distinct CDR3 sequences, with around an eighth observed a single time. The sample consisted of blood. The receptors shown here come from a man aged 30 to 39 with Graves' hyperthyroidism that later progressed to Graves' ophthalmopathy.

This clonotype appeared many times. The CDR3 sequence is CSVEDWTGGSATDTQYF. In DNA, the CDR3 is TGCAGCGTTGAAGATTGGACAGGGGGGTCAGCCACAGATACGCAGTATTTT. The V gene is TRBV29-1, the J gene TRBJ2-3, with 10 bases that match TRBD1. Germline lookup yields CDR1 SQVTM and CDR2 ANQGSEA. After removal of 0 bases from V and 2 bases from J, the junction contained 8 bases not matched to a gene. CDR3 length: 17 residues.

This clonotype was seen ten or more times. The V gene is TRBV2, the J gene TRBJ2-1, with TRBD2 matching over 11 bases. The germline gives CDR1 SNHLY, CDR2 FYNNEI. The CDR3 has 14 amino acids. Trimming cost V 9 bases and J 6 bases; bases outside gene matches: 7. The CDR3 loop reads CARTTSGVGNEQFF. Here the CDR3 DNA reads TGTGCCAGGACGACTAGCGGGGTTGGCAATGAGCAGTTCTTC.

This clonotype was seen many times. The rearrangement links TRBV3-1 to TRBJ2-3; D may match TRBD1 or TRBD2 (5 bases each). The CDR3 consists of 16 residues. Germline V lookup: CDR1 LGHDT, CDR2 YNNKEL (reference sequence). Trimming took off 3 bases at V and 2 bases at J, with 15 bases between the two ends. CDR3 nucleotide sequence: TGTGCCAGCAGCCACGGGTGGGACGGACCCACAGATACGCAGTATTTT. As protein: CASSHGWDGPTDTQYF.

As for this clonotype: A much larger clone sits a single nucleotide away, making a read error possible. The chain joins TRBV28 to TRBJ2-6; 7 bases align to TRBD1. V shed 10 bases, J shed 3 bases, and the junction held 12 bases outside the gene matches. CDR1 and CDR2 from the germline V gene are MDHEN and SYDVKM. This CDR3 is built from 16 residues. CDR3 sequence: CATTRQGIGGANVLTF. As DNA, the CDR3 is TGTGCCACCACGAGACAGGGAATAGGTGGGGCCAACGTCCTGACTTTC. The full variable domain, its missing parts supplied by reference TRBV28 and TRBJ2-6, is DVKVTQSSRYLVKRTGEKVFLECVQDMDHENMFWYRQDPGLGLRLIYFSYDVKMKEKGDIPEGYSVSREKKERFSLILESASTNQTSMYLCATTRQGIGGANVLTFGAGSRLTVL.

V is TRBV3-1 and J is TRBJ2-7, with 7 bases fitting TRBD1. Germline values: CDR1 LGHDT, CDR2 YNNKEL (reference sequence). The V segment lost 1 base and the J segment 2 bases; nucleotides outside the gene matches: 5. The CDR3 extends over 15 amino acids. The CDR3 DNA is TGTGCCAGCAGCCAAGGACAGGGCTCGACCTACGAGCAGTACTTC. The encoded protein is CASSQGQGSTYEQYF.

This clonotype occurred many times. CDR3 DNA: TGCAGCGCCGTTTGCAGCACCGGGGAGCTGTTTTTT. It yields the protein CSAVCSTGELFF. The chain employs TRBV29-1 and TRBJ2-2; no clear D gene. V lost 7 bases and J 4 bases, leaving 10 bases between the germline ends. Germline values: CDR1 SQVTM, CDR2 ANQGSEA. The CDR3 sequence is 12 residues long.

In this sample, this clonotype turned up many times. The DNA for the CDR3 is TGTGCCAGCAGTCCAGGGGACCACGGGAATCAGCCCCAGCATTTT. This codes for CASSPGDHGNQPQHF. The gene calls are TRBV12-3 or TRBV12-4 and TRBJ1-5; D is possibly TRBD1 (6 bases). The V end lost 5 bases, the J end lost 4 bases, and 15 bases lay between the germline ends. There are 15 residues in the CDR3.

This clonotype was seen only a few times. The genes are TRBV27 and TRBJ2-7, with a weak D call TRBD2 (5 bases). The CDR3 covers 15 residues. With 3 bases removed from V and 2 bases from J, the gap between germline ends came to 14 bases. Germline assignment: CDR1 MNHEY and CDR2 SMNVEV (reference sequence). The CDR3 sequence: CASSLGPTGTYEQYF. CDR3 DNA: TGTGCCAGCAGTTTGGGCCCGACGGGGACCTACGAGCAGTACTTC.

This clonotype has a count of ten or more. The chain combines TRBV2 with TRBJ1-5; the match to TRBD1 covers 10 bases. The CDR3 has 15 residues. Germline trimming cut 7 bases from V and 3 bases from J; bases unmatched to any gene: 6. Germline V gene data show CDR1 as SNHLY and CDR2 as FYNNEI. CDR3 sequence reads: CASTPGTGANQPQHF. In DNA, the CDR3 is TGTGCCAGCACACCAGGGACAGGGGCCAATCAGCCCCAGCATTTT.

This clonotype was counted ten times or more. The chain's CDR3 is CASSPTVPGLASTDTQYF. CDR3 nucleotide sequence: TGTGCCAGCAGTCCGACGGTCCCGGGACTAGCCAGCACAGATACGCAGTATTTT. The chain has TRBV28 and TRBJ2-3, with 9 positions matching TRBD2. Per germline, CDR1 MDHEN and CDR2 SYDVKM. The CDR3 loop spans 18 amino acids. Germline trimming cut 5 bases from V and 0 bases from J; bases unmatched to any gene: 12.

This clonotype showed up many times. The chain is built from TRBV7-9 and TRBJ1-2; a weak D match, TRBD1 (6 bases). Trimming cost V 5 bases and J 2 bases, with 24 bases left between them. The V gene's germline CDR1 is SEHNR and CDR2 FQNEAQ (reference sequence). The CDR3 sequence is 18 residues long. CDR3 in amino acids: CASSPPGAWGQLNYGYTF. CDR3 DNA sequence: TGTGCCAGCAGCCCCCCTGGGGCCTGGGGGCAGCTAAACTATGGCTACACCTTC. Based on the CDR3 plus reference TRBV7-9 and TRBJ1-2, the full variable domain is DTGVSQNPRHKITKRGQNVTFRCDPISEHNRLYWYRQTLGQGPEFLTYFQNEAQLEKSRLLSDRFSAERPKGSFSTLEIQRTEQGDSAMYLCASSPPGAWGQLNYGYTFGSGTRLTVV.

This rearrangement joins TRBV20-1 to TRBJ1-5; D is uncertain. Germline CDR1 is DFQATT and CDR2 is SNEGSKA (reference sequence). Deletions cut 0 bases from V and 0 bases from J, with 9 bases between. The CDR3 contains 15 residues. Here the CDR3 reads CSARDTLNSNQPQHF. The DNA of the CDR3 is TGCAGTGCTAGAGATACGCTAAATAGCAATCAGCCCCAGCATTTT.

This clonotype has at least ten counts. This chain's CDR3 is CASSTSHRGVNTGELFF. The CDR3 nucleotides are TGTGCCAGCAGCACTAGCCACAGGGGAGTGAACACCGGGGAGCTGTTTTTT. The rearrangement joins TRBV7-8 to TRBJ2-2, with D perhaps TRBD1 (7 bases). Germline-derived CDR1 and CDR2 are SGHVS and FQNEAQ. V was clipped by 5 bases and J by 1 base, with 17 bases between them. There are 17 residues in the CDR3.

This clonotype has more than one count but fewer than ten. The V call is TRBV3-1, the J call TRBJ1-6, with a possible D match to TRBD1 (5 bases). Between the trimmed V and J ends, which lost 4 bases and 0 bases, there was a span of 10 bases. The CDR3 length is 16 residues. The germline V gene has CDR1 LGHDT and CDR2 YNNKEL (reference sequence). CDR3 DNA: TGTGCCAGCAGCCGCTGGGGGAGCTCCTATAATTCACCCCTCCACTTT. Protein sequence: CASSRWGSSYNSPLHF.

This clonotype was observed at least ten times. The genes are TRBV7-8 and TRBJ2-2; TRBD2 is a possible D gene (5 bases). Trimming pared 0 bases from V and 5 bases from J, leaving 7 bases between. Germline V gives CDR1 SGHVS, CDR2 FQNEAQ. The CDR3 extends over 14 amino acids. For the CDR3, the DNA is TGTGCCAGCAGCTTAGCGGCGGGTACCGGGGAGCTGTTTTTT. This encodes CASSLAAGTGELFF.

V gene TRBV10-3 combines with J gene TRBJ1-2; tentatively, D is TRBD1 (6 bases). The CDR3 sequence is 13 residues long. Germline CDR1 and CDR2: ENHRY and SYGVKD. Between the trimmed V and J ends, which lost 10 bases and 0 bases, there was a span of 12 bases. The CDR3: CATGTPSNYGYTF. DNA of the CDR3: TGTGCCACCGGGACACCCTCTAACTATGGCTACACCTTC.

A remark on this clonotype: The junction departs from germline at one end; a sequencing error may be responsible. This chain joins TRBV12-3 or TRBV12-4 and TRBJ1-6, with 9 bases aligning to TRBD1. This CDR3 is built from 15 residues. DNA of the CDR3: TGTGCCAGCAGATTAGACAGGGGGTTTCGATCACCCCTCCACTTT. Translated, it gives CASRLDRGFRSPLHF.

V usage is TRBV27 and J usage is TRBJ1-2; D gene unclear. V lost 5 bases and J 8 bases, leaving 6 bases between the germline ends. This CDR3 contains 10 residues. Germline V gives CDR1 MNHEY, CDR2 SMNVEV (reference sequence). The CDR3 sequence is CASSKLGYTF. The CDR3 bases are TGTGCCAGCAGTAAATTAGGCTACACCTTC.

This clonotype was seen ten or more times. The V call is TRBV20-1, the J call TRBJ1-5; 8 bases agree with TRBD1. The germline CDR1 and CDR2 sequences are DFQATT and SNEGSKA (reference sequence). This CDR3 spans 13 amino acids. V was clipped by 2 bases and J by 3 bases; unmatched bases: 0. The CDR3 sequence: CSARQGANQPQHF. The CDR3 DNA reads as TGCAGTGCTAGACAGGGGGCCAATCAGCCCCAGCATTTT.

This clonotype was seen a handful of times. The chain is built from TRBV12-3 or TRBV12-4 and TRBJ1-2, with 7 bases matching TRBD1. This CDR3 has 14 residues. The V gene end was trimmed by 4 bases and the J gene end by 4 bases; junction bases not matched to a gene: 6. The CDR3 nucleotides are TGTGCCAGCAGTTCCGCAGGGGGTAGCTATGGCTACACCTTC. Protein product: CASSSAGGSYGYTF.

There are a few counts of this clonotype. The J gene is TRBJ2-2, the V gene TRBV7-2; D uncertain. CDR1 is SGHTA and CDR2 is FQGNSA in the germline V gene. The V and J ends lost 2 bases and 8 bases respectively, with 9 bases between them. CDR3 length: 13 amino acids. CDR3 residues: CASSLPPAGELFF. In DNA form, the CDR3 reads TGTGCCAGCAGCTTACCCCCCGCGGGGGAGCTGTTTTTT.

CDR3: CSAREGGRGSYEQYF. In DNA form, the CDR3 reads TGCAGTGCTAGAGAGGGTGGCAGGGGGTCCTACGAGCAGTACTTC. The J gene is TRBJ2-7, the V gene TRBV20-1; 7 bases are shared with TRBD1. This CDR3 contains 15 residues. The V gene end was trimmed by 0 bases and the J gene end by 1 base; junction bases not matched to a gene: 6. The germline V gene has CDR1 DFQATT and CDR2 SNEGSKA (reference sequence).

This clonotype was seen a few times. The rearrangement links TRBV20-1 to TRBJ2-3, with D perhaps matching TRBD2 (6 bases). The CDR3 covers 15 residues. Germline CDR1 reads DFQATT; CDR2 reads SNEGSKA (reference sequence). The V and J ends lost 0 bases and 2 bases respectively, with 12 bases between them. CDR3 residues: CSARDSGTDTDTQYF. CDR3 coding DNA: TGCAGTGCTAGAGATTCCGGGACTGACACAGATACGCAGTATTTT.

This clonotype was found many times. V is TRBV24-1 and J is TRBJ1-5; no firm D call. V was clipped by 9 bases and J by 5 bases, with 19 bases between them. In germline, CDR1 is KGHDR, CDR2 SFDVKD. The length of the CDR3 is 15 residues. CDR3 sequence (DNA): TGTGCCACCCGAAATCCGGGCATTCATCATCAGCCCCAGCATTTT. Translating it yields CATRNPGIHHQPQHF.

This sequence joins TRBV25-1 and TRBJ2-2; 7 bases fit TRBD1. This CDR3 contains 16 residues. Germline-derived CDR1 and CDR2 are MGHDK and SYGVNS. Losses at the gene ends were 8 bases for V and 2 bases for J; bases not matched to a gene: 11. CDR3: CASSRPGQLNTGELFF. For the CDR3, the DNA is TGTGCCAGCTCTAGACCGGGACAGCTTAACACCGGGGAGCTGTTTTTT.

This clonotype showed up many times. The gene calls are TRBV12-3 or TRBV12-4 and TRBJ1-1; 12 bases align to TRBD1. V shed 7 bases and J 10 bases; nucleotides not matched to a gene: 19. This CDR3 is built from 17 residues. CDR3 sequence reads: CASTTGTGGHNAPGAFF. The CDR3 DNA follows: TGTGCCAGCACTACCGGGACAGGGGGCCACAACGCCCCTGGAGCTTTCTTT.

The chain carries TRBV5-1 and TRBJ2-1, with D possibly TRBD1 on 5 matching bases. The germline V gene has CDR1 SGHRS and CDR2 YFSETQ. This CDR3 is 13 amino acids long. Trimming shortened V by 3 bases and J by 7 bases, and 11 bases separated the two germline ends. The CDR3 bases are TGCGCCAGCAGCTCAGGGAATCGAAATGAGCAGTTCTTC. As protein: CASSSGNRNEQFF.

The chain couples TRBV25-1 to TRBJ2-1, with 12 bases identical to TRBD2. CDR1 and CDR2 from the germline V gene are MGHDK and SYGVNS. This CDR3 has 16 residues. The V segment lost 1 base and the J segment 10 bases; nucleotides outside the gene matches: 8. CDR3 sequence reads: CASSEWALAGGNEQFF. CDR3 DNA: TGTGCCAGCAGTGAATGGGCACTAGCGGGGGGTAACGAGCAGTTCTTC.